The source of this TCR beta chain is a study of control samples from healthy donors and cancer patients. Sequencing used immunoSEQ multiplex PCR; TCRdb keeps in-frame clones, though not all of them. The sample holds 250,000 to 300,000 clones, more than 65% seen once. The CDR3 is 15 amino acids. Germline CDR1 reads SGDLS; CDR2 reads YYNGEE. Trimming took 2 bases from V and 5 from J, leaving 15 bases between them. The specimen sequenced was PBMCs. This sequence joins TRBV9 and TRBJ2-3, with a weak D call TRBD1 (6 bases). This receptor was obtained from a woman in her sixties with lung cancer. The CDR3 bases are TGTGCCAGCAGCGTTTTACGTGGGGGCGGAGATACGCAGTATTTT. This encodes CASSVLRGGGDTQYF.